These T cell receptor beta chains were read from a single sample in a study of graft-versus-host responses after intestinal transplantation. The assay was immunoSEQ multiplex PCR, and TCRdb's table has in-frame clones only and misses some. The top ten clones hold around 0.17% of a sample with about 96,000 clones, 92% of them seen once. For these TCRs, the target antigens are not known. This material consisted of unstimulated CD4+ T cells sorted from spleen or lymph node cells, taken before intestinal transplant. All receptors derive from a human donor who received an intestinal transplant. The CDR3 runs from the conserved cysteine through the conserved F or W. D genes are given only for firm matches. The size field is filled for only some rows; it gives once, few, many or a size class.

D gene: TRBD1
clone size: .
V gene: TRBV2
J gene: TRBJ1-5
CDR3 DNA: TGTGCCAGCTCCCGGGACAGGGGATATAATCAGCCCCAGCATTTT
CDR3 protein: CASSRDRGYNQPQHF

D gene: TRBD1
clone size: .
V gene: TRBV9
J gene: TRBJ1-1
CDR3 DNA: TGTGCCAGCAGCCCTAGCGTGGGGACAGCGTCGAACACTGAAGCTTTCTTT
CDR3 protein: CASSPSVGTASNTEAFF

D gene: .
clone size: .
V gene: TRBV30
J gene: TRBJ2-7
CDR3 DNA: TGTGCCTGGAGTGTACTTGGGGCCGGGCAGTACTTC
CDR3 protein: CAWSVLGAGQYF

D gene: TRBD1
clone size: .
V gene: TRBV7-3
J gene: TRBJ1-1
CDR3 DNA: TGTGCCAGCAGCCCTGGGACAGGGACCGCTGAAGCTTTCTTT
CDR3 protein: CASSPGTGTAEAFF

D gene: TRBD1
clone size: .
V gene: TRBV7-2
J gene: TRBJ1-3
CDR3 DNA: TGTGCCAGCAGCAACTTGGGCAGGGGGGCCACTGGAAACACCATATATTTT
CDR3 protein: CASSNLGRGATGNTIYF

D gene: .
clone size: .
V gene: TRBV7-2
J gene: TRBJ2-5
CDR3 DNA: TGTGCCAGCAGCTTTCTTGGAGCGGCTAAAGAGACCCAGTACTTC
CDR3 protein: CASSFLGAAKETQYF

D gene: .
clone size: .
V gene: TRBV30
J gene: TRBJ2-7
CDR3 DNA: TGTGCCTGGAGTGTAACTAGCTACGAGCAGTACTTC
CDR3 protein: CAWSVTSYEQYF

D gene: TRBD1
clone size: .
V gene: TRBV6-5
J gene: TRBJ2-7
CDR3 DNA: TGTGCCAGCAGTAAGCATGACAGGGGGCTCTACGAGCAGTACTTC
CDR3 protein: CASSKHDRGLYEQYF

D gene: .
clone size: .
V gene: TRBV5-1
J gene: TRBJ2-3
CDR3 DNA: TGCGCCAGCAGCTTGCCAGGGAACACAGATACGCAGTATTTT
CDR3 protein: CASSLPGNTDTQYF

D gene: .
clone size: .
V gene: TRBV11-3
J gene: TRBJ1-4
CDR3 DNA: TGTGCCAGCGCAGGGCTTGATGAAAAACTGTTTTTT
CDR3 protein: CASAGLDEKLFF

D gene: TRBD1
clone size: .
V gene: TRBV11-3
J gene: TRBJ2-4
CDR3 DNA: TGTGCCAGCAGTTTCGGGACAGGGAAAAACATTCAGTACTTC
CDR3 protein: CASSFGTGKNIQYF

D gene: TRBD2
clone size: .
V gene: TRBV18
J gene: TRBJ2-7
CDR3 DNA: TGTGCCAGCTCGTCGGGACTAGCGGGAGGAGCGTACGAGCAGTACTTC
CDR3 protein: CASSSGLAGGAYEQYF

D gene: TRBD2
clone size: .
V gene: TRBV6-1
J gene: TRBJ2-1
CDR3 DNA: TGTGCCAGCAGTGCCACTAGCGGGGGATACAATGAGCAGTTCTTC
CDR3 protein: CASSATSGGYNEQFF

D gene: .
clone size: .
V gene: TRBV29-1
J gene: TRBJ1-1
CDR3 DNA: TGCAGCGTTGACCGCAGGGCGTCCACTGAAGCTTTCTTT
CDR3 protein: CSVDRRASTEAFF

D gene: TRBD1
clone size: .
V gene: TRBV6-1
J gene: TRBJ1-4
CDR3 DNA: TGTGCCAGCAGTGAGGGGACAGGCCACACTAATGAAAAACTGTTTTTT
CDR3 protein: CASSEGTGHTNEKLFF

D gene: .
clone size: .
V gene: TRBV19
J gene: TRBJ2-3
CDR3 DNA: TGTGCCAGTAGTATAAGCTCTGCGAGCTTCTACCGCCCAGATACGCAGTATTTT
CDR3 protein: CASSISSASFYRPDTQYF

D gene: TRBD1
clone size: .
V gene: TRBV5-1
J gene: TRBJ2-5
CDR3 DNA: TGCGCCAGCAGCAGGCAGGGACAGGGGGTTCAGGAGACCCAGTACTTC
CDR3 protein: CASSRQGQGVQETQYF

D gene: TRBD2
clone size: .
V gene: TRBV19
J gene: TRBJ2-1
CDR3 DNA: TGTGCCAGTAGTAGTAGCGGGAGTGAGCAGTTCTTC
CDR3 protein: CASSSSGSEQFF

D gene: .
clone size: .
V gene: TRBV4-3
J gene: TRBJ1-1
CDR3 DNA: TGCGCCAGCAGCCAAGGGAGGGCTTGGGGTGAAGCTTTCTTT
CDR3 protein: CASSQGRAWGEAFF

D gene: TRBD2
clone size: .
V gene: TRBV9
J gene: TRBJ2-7
CDR3 DNA: TGTGCCAGCAGCGTAACTAGCGGAGGGTTATACGAGCAGTACTTC
CDR3 protein: CASSVTSGGLYEQYF

D gene: .
clone size: .
V gene: TRBV5-6
J gene: TRBJ1-2
CDR3 DNA: TGTGCCAGCAGCTTCCGGGACACCTATGGCTACACCTTC
CDR3 protein: CASSFRDTYGYTF

D gene: TRBD1
clone size: .
V gene: TRBV15
J gene: TRBJ2-7
CDR3 DNA: TGTGCCACCAGCAGAGGTCCCAGGGGGACCTACGAGCAGTACTTC
CDR3 protein: CATSRGPRGTYEQYF

D gene: TRBD2
clone size: .
V gene: TRBV19
J gene: TRBJ2-7
CDR3 DNA: TGTGCCAGTAGTCTCTATAGCGGGGTTTCCTACGAGCAGTACTTC
CDR3 protein: CASSLYSGVSYEQYF

D gene: .
clone size: .
V gene: TRBV7-8
J gene: TRBJ2-7
CDR3 DNA: TGTGCCAGCAGCTTAGAGGGGTCGGCGTCAACCTACGAGCAGTACTTC
CDR3 protein: CASSLEGSASTYEQYF

D gene: .
clone size: .
V gene: TRBV13
J gene: TRBJ2-7
CDR3 DNA: TGTGCCAGCAGCTCCCGGAGCTCCTACGAGCAGTACTTC
CDR3 protein: CASSSRSSYEQYF

D gene: .
clone size: .
V gene: TRBV10-2
J gene: TRBJ2-4
CDR3 DNA: TGCGCCAGTGCTTCGGGTACTCGGACTTTAAACATTCAGTACTTC
CDR3 protein: CASASGTRTLNIQYF

D gene: .
clone size: .
V gene: TRBV5-4
J gene: TRBJ2-2
CDR3 DNA: TGTGCCAGCAGCTCCTCCCGGGAGCCCTACGGGGAGCTGTTTTTT
CDR3 protein: CASSSSREPYGELFF

D gene: .
clone size: .
V gene: TRBV12-5
J gene: TRBJ2-7
CDR3 DNA: TGTGCTAGTGGTTTGGTAAGCGGAGCGCTGATGGAGCAGTACTTC
CDR3 protein: CASGLVSGALMEQYF

D gene: TRBD1
clone size: .
V gene: TRBV19
J gene: TRBJ1-6
CDR3 DNA: TGTGCCAGTAGGATGGGACAGGGAGATTCACCCCTCCACTTT
CDR3 protein: CASRMGQGDSPLHF

D gene: .
clone size: .
V gene: TRBV2
J gene: TRBJ1-1
CDR3 DNA: TGTGCCAGCAGTGAGGGGAGAATGAACACTGAAGCTTTCTTT
CDR3 protein: CASSEGRMNTEAFF

D gene: .
clone size: .
V gene: TRBV6-5
J gene: TRBJ2-1
CDR3 DNA: TGTGCCAGCAGTTACTACCCGGGGTCCAAATCTGGGGAGCAGTTCTTC
CDR3 protein: CASSYYPGSKSGEQFF

D gene: TRBD2
clone size: .
V gene: TRBV5-1
J gene: TRBJ2-1
CDR3 DNA: TGCGCCAGCAGATCAGCGCTAGCGGGTTTTGGTGAGCAGTTCTTC
CDR3 protein: CASRSALAGFGEQFF

D gene: .
clone size: .
V gene: TRBV19
J gene: TRBJ1-3
CDR3 DNA: TGTGCCAGTAGGGAGCGGAGCAGGACGTCGGGAAACACCATATATTTT
CDR3 protein: CASRERSRTSGNTIYF

D gene: .
clone size: .
V gene: TRBV5-1
J gene: TRBJ2-7
CDR3 DNA: TGCGCCAGCAGCTTCGCGACAGCTACCTACGAGCAGTACTTC
CDR3 protein: CASSFATATYEQYF

D gene: TRBD1
clone size: .
V gene: TRBV7-2
J gene: TRBJ1-2
CDR3 DNA: TGTGCCAGCAGCTTAGGGGGTACGTTGACAGGGTACGGCTACACCTTC
CDR3 protein: CASSLGGTLTGYGYTF

D gene: .
clone size: .
V gene: TRBV6-6
J gene: TRBJ1-6
CDR3 DNA: TGTGCCAGCCGCGAAGGCGGAAGAAATTCACCCCTCCACTTT
CDR3 protein: CASREGGRNSPLHF

D gene: TRBD2
clone size: few
V gene: TRBV30
J gene: TRBJ2-1
CDR3 DNA: TGTGCCTGGAGTCGCGGGAGCCTCCTTGGGGAGCAGTTCTTC
CDR3 protein: CAWSRGSLLGEQFF

D gene: .
clone size: .
V gene: TRBV28
J gene: TRBJ1-2
CDR3 DNA: TGTGCCAGCAGTTTAACCCCAAGGGGCTATGGCTACACCTTC
CDR3 protein: CASSLTPRGYGYTF

D gene: TRBD1
clone size: .
V gene: TRBV5-6
J gene: TRBJ1-2
CDR3 DNA: TGTGCCAGCAGCGGGGACCCACAGGGGGCAAGTAACTATGGCTACACCTTC
CDR3 protein: CASSGDPQGASNYGYTF